The rows below give T cell receptor beta chains drawn from one sample of a study of blood T cell repertoires in COVID-19. Sequenced by immunoSEQ multiplex PCR; TCRdb stores in-frame clones only, minus some. Here the sample spans a few hundred thousand clones, approximately 90% being singletons. Sequences were obtained from PBMCs or T cells enriched from blood (not recorded which). Receptors were obtained from a woman aged 18-29 years who had recovered from COVID-19. Both conserved end residues are part of each CDR3. Fields, in order: D gene, V gene, J gene, clone size, CDR3 protein, CDR3 DNA. The D gene is left open where the match is weak. The size field is filled for only some rows; it gives once, few, many or a size class.

D: TRBD1
V: TRBV5-1
J: TRBJ2-2
size: .
CDR3: CASSLVWDRGDTGELFF
DNA: TGCGCCAGCAGCTTGGTCTGGGACAGGGGTGACACCGGGGAGCTGTTTTTT

D: TRBD1
V: TRBV27
J: TRBJ2-2
size: .
CDR3: CASSGTGGSGELFF
DNA: TGTGCCAGCAGCGGGACAGGGGGGTCCGGGGAGCTGTTTTTT

D: .
V: TRBV5-8
J: TRBJ1-5
size: .
CDR3: CASSLLSSDQPQHF
DNA: TGTGCCAGCAGCTTGCTGAGTAGCGATCAGCCCCAGCATTTT

D: .
V: TRBV7-2
J: TRBJ2-3
size: .
CDR3: CASSLVGQSTDTQYF
DNA: TGTGCCAGCAGCTTAGTTGGACAGAGCACAGATACGCAGTATTTT

D: TRBD2
V: TRBV27
J: TRBJ2-1
size: .
CDR3: CASSPSSGGLVYNEQFF
DNA: TGTGCCAGCAGTCCCTCCAGCGGGGGGCTAGTGTACAATGAGCAGTTCTTC

D: TRBD1
V: TRBV5-5
J: TRBJ1-2
size: .
CDR3: CASSQGQGGNYGYTF
DNA: TGTGCCAGCAGCCAGGGACAGGGAGGGAACTATGGCTACACCTTC

D: TRBD2
V: TRBV11-2
J: TRBJ2-4
size: .
CDR3: CASSRSGGVAKNIQYF
DNA: TGTGCCAGCAGCCGTAGTGGGGGGGTAGCCAAAAACATTCAGTACTTC

D: .
V: TRBV4-2
J: TRBJ2-3
size: once
CDR3: CASSQDRGFDGTDTQYF
DNA: TGTGCCAGCAGCCAAGATCGGGGGTTTGATGGAACAGATACGCAGTATTTT

D: TRBD1
V: TRBV7-2
J: TRBJ1-1
size: .
CDR3: CASSLVSGGSEAFF
DNA: TGTGCCAGCAGCTTAGTGTCAGGGGGCAGTGAAGCTTTCTTT

D: .
V: TRBV12-3/TRBV12-4
J: TRBJ1-1
size: .
CDR3: CASSLRSDLGAFF
DNA: TGTGCCAGCAGTTTAAGGTCTGACTTGGGAGCTTTCTTT

D: .
V: TRBV7-9
J: TRBJ2-2
size: .
CDR3: CASSSQGGGELFF
DNA: TGTGCCAGCAGCTCACAGGGTGGCGGGGAGCTGTTTTTT